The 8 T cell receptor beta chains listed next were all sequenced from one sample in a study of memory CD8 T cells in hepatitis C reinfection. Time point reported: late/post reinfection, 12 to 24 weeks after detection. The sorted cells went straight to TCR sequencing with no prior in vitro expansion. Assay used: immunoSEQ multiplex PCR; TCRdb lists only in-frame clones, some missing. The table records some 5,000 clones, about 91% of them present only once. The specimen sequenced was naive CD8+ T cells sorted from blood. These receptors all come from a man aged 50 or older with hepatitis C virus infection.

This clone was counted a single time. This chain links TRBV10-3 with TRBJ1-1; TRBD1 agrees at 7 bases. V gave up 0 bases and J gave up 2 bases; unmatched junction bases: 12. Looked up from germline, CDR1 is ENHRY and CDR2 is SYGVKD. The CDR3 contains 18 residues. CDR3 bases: TGTGCCATCAGTGAGTCGACTCCAACGACAGGGTTTAACACTGAAGCTTTCTTT. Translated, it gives CAISESTPTTGFNTEAFF.

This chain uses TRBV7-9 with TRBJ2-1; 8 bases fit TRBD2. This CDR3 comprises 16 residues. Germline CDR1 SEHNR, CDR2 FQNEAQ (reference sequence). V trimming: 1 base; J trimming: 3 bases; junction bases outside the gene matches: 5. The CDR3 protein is CASSLGAGVDYNEQFF. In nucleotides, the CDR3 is TGTGCCAGCAGCTTAGGAGCGGGAGTCGACTACAATGAGCAGTTCTTC.

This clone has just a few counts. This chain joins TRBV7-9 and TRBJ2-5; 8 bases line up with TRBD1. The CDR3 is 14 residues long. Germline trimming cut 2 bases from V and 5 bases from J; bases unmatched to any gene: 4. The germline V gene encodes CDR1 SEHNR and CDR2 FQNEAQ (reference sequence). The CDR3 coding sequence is TGTGCCAGCAGCTTATTACAGGGGGAGGAGACCCAGTACTTC. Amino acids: CASSLLQGEETQYF.

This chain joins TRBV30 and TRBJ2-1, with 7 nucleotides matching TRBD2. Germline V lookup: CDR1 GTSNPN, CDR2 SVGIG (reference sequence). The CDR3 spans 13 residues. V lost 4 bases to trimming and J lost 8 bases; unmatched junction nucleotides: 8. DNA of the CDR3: TGTGCCTGGACCGCAGGACTAGGGTATGAGCAGTTCTTC. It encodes CAWTAGLGYEQFF.

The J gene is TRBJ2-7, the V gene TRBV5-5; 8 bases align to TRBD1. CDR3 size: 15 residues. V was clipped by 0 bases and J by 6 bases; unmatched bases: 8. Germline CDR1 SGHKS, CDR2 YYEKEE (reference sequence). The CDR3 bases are TGTGCCAGCAGCTTGGAAGGGTGGACAGGGCTCGAGCAGTACTTC. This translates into CASSLEGWTGLEQYF. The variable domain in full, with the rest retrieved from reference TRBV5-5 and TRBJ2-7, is DAGVTQSPTHLIKTRGQQVTLRCSPISGHKSVSWYQQVLGQGPQFIFQYYEKEERGRGNFPDRFSARQFPNYSSELNVNALLLGDSALYLCASSLEGWTGLEQYFGPGTRLTVT.

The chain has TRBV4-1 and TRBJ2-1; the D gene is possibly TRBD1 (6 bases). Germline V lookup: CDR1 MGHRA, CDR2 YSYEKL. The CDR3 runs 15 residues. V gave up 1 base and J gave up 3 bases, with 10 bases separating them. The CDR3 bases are TGCGCCAGCAGCCAAGTGAGGGGGTACTACAATGAGCAGTTCTTC. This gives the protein CASSQVRGYYNEQFF.

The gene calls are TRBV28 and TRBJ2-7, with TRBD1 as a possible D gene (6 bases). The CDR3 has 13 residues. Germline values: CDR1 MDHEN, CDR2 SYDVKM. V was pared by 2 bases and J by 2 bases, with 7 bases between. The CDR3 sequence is CASSLTGTYEQYF. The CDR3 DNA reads TGTGCCAGCAGTTTAACAGGGACCTACGAGCAGTACTTC. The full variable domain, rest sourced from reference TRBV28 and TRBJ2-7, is DVKVTQSSRYLVKRTGEKVFLECVQDMDHENMFWYRQDPGLGLRLIYFSYDVKMKEKGDIPEGYSVSREKKERFSLILESASTNQTSMYLCASSLTGTYEQYFGPGTRLTVT.

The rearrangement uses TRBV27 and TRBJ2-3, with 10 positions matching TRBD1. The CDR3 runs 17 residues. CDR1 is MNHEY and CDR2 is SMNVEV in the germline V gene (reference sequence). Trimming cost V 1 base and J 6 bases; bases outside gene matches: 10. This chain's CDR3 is CASSLWYRDRGEDTQYF. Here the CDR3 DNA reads TGTGCCAGCAGTTTATGGTACCGGGACAGGGGAGAGGATACGCAGTATTTT.